These 18 T cell receptor beta chains were all obtained from the same sample, sequenced in a study of cytomegalovirus exposure and HLA in healthy donors. Vbeta (60) and Jbeta (13) primers were used in the PCR. TCRdb keeps only in-frame clones here, not all; method: immunoSEQ multiplex PCR. The sample holds roughly 120,000 clones, approximately 80% seen once. The sequencing sample was made of PBMCs. These receptors came from a woman in her late teens or twenties in good health and CMV-seronegative.

This clone was detected only once. The rearrangement links TRBV5-1 to TRBJ2-5; TRBD2 matches 8 bases. The ends lost 7 bases at V and 5 bases at J; junction bases unmatched: 7. The CDR3 has 13 residues. Looked up from germline, CDR1 is SGHRS and CDR2 is YFSETQ. CDR3 sequence: CASARGVQETQYF. For the CDR3, the DNA is TGCGCCAGCGCGCGGGGGGTCCAGGAGACCCAGTACTTC.

CDR3: CASSEPWTGGLYGYTF. The CDR3, as DNA: TGTGCCAGCAGTGAACCCTGGACAGGGGGTCTATATGGCTACACCTTC. The chain is built from TRBV2 and TRBJ1-2, with 10 bases that match TRBD1. Losses at the gene ends were 2 bases for V and 5 bases for J; bases not matched to a gene: 8. CDR3 size: 16 residues. Germline V gene sequence: CDR1 SNHLY, CDR2 FYNNEI.

V gene TRBV2 combines with J gene TRBJ1-2; TRBD1 aligns across 7 bases. Germline values: CDR1 SNHLY, CDR2 FYNNEI. Trimming at V came to 6 bases and at J to 5 bases, leaving 3 bases not matched to a gene. The CDR3 contains 12 residues. Here the CDR3 DNA reads TGTGCCAGCAGCAGACAGGGATATGGCTACACCTTC. The encoded protein is CASSRQGYGYTF.

V is TRBV29-1 and J is TRBJ2-7; 7 bases align to TRBD1. V lost 6 bases to trimming and J lost 4 bases; unmatched junction nucleotides: 12. Germline V gene data show CDR1 as SQVTM and CDR2 as ANQGSEA. This CDR3 has 14 amino acids. The CDR3 is CSVDPGTASYEQYF. The CDR3 nucleotides are TGCAGCGTAGATCCCGGGACAGCGTCATACGAGCAGTACTTC.

This clone was detected a few times. The V and J genes are TRBV2 and TRBJ2-5; no reliable D call. Germline values: CDR1 SNHLY, CDR2 FYNNEI. The CDR3 contains 17 residues. V lost 4 bases to trimming and J lost 0 bases, with 18 bases between them. Here the CDR3 DNA reads TGTGCCAGCAGTGGTCTGATGAGGAATTACTACCAAGAGACCCAGTACTTC. Its protein product is CASSGLMRNYYQETQYF.

The CDR3 sequence: CASSKAGNSYNEQFF. As DNA, the CDR3 is TGTGCCAGCAGTAAAGCGGGCAACTCCTACAATGAGCAGTTCTTC. The chain employs TRBV6-4 and TRBJ2-1, with a weak D call TRBD2 (6 bases). CDR1 and CDR2 (germline): MRHNA, SNTAGT. V was cut by 5 bases and J by 0 bases, with 11 bases left in between. The CDR3 is made up of 15 amino acids.

This clone was picked up one time. The chain joins TRBV5-6 to TRBJ1-2; the match to TRBD1 covers 7 bases. The CDR3 sequence is 14 residues long. Trimming cost V 0 bases and J 4 bases; bases outside gene matches: 3. Germline V gives CDR1 SGHDT, CDR2 YYEEEE. CDR3 protein: CASSLGQGGYGYTF. CDR3 DNA sequence: TGTGCCAGCAGCTTGGGACAGGGTGGCTATGGCTACACCTTC.

V gene TRBV2 combines with J gene TRBJ2-1; 9 positions agree with TRBD2. The germline V gene has CDR1 SNHLY and CDR2 FYNNEI. This CDR3 comprises 14 residues. V gave up 6 bases and J gave up 7 bases; unmatched junction bases: 7. The CDR3 bases are TGTGCCAGCAGGGGCGGACTAGCGTGGAATGAGCAGTTCTTC. It yields the protein CASRGGLAWNEQFF. The full variable domain, in which reference TRBV2 and TRBJ2-1 provide the parts outside the CDR3, is EPEVTQTPSHQVTQMGQEVILRCVPISNHLYFYWYRQILGQKVEFLVSFYNNEISEKSEIFDDQFSVERPDGSNFTLKIRSTKLEDSAMYFCASRGGLAWNEQFFGPGTRLTVL.

The chain combines TRBV11-2 with TRBJ1-5; D possibly corresponds to TRBD1 (5 bases). The CDR3 is 15 residues long. Between the trimmed V and J ends, which lost 3 bases and 3 bases, there was a span of 12 bases. CDR1 and CDR2 from the germline V gene are SGHAT and FQNNGV. CDR3 in DNA: TGTGCCAGCAGCTTGTTGTTAGGGGACAATCAGCCCCAGCATTTT. Protein sequence: CASSLLLGDNQPQHF.

The genes are TRBV11-2 and TRBJ2-7, with TRBD1 matching over 9 bases. The CDR3 length is 12 residues. Germline V gene data show CDR1 as SGHAT and CDR2 as FQNNGV. Losses at the gene ends were 8 bases for V and 5 bases for J; bases not matched to a gene: 4. The CDR3 DNA sequence: TGTGCCAGCTTGGGACAGGGCGACGAGCAGTACTTC. It is translated as CASLGQGDEQYF.

There are a few counts of this clone. This chain links TRBV9 with TRBJ2-1; tentative D call: TRBD2 (6 bases). The length of the CDR3 is 15 residues. The V end was cut by 6 bases, the J end by 8 bases, with 21 bases between. CDR1 and CDR2 from the germline V gene are SGDLS and YYNGEE. The CDR3 DNA is TGTGCCAGCAACCCCTCGGGGGAGGTATGGGATGAGCAGTTCTTC. This sequence encodes CASNPSGEVWDEQFF.

The J gene is TRBJ2-1, the V gene TRBV7-2; perhaps TRBD2 as D (6 bases). V was shortened by 1 base and J by 1 base, with 11 bases between the two germline ends. Germline values: CDR1 SGHTA, CDR2 FQGNSA. The CDR3 is 16 residues long. The CDR3 loop is CASSLELAASYNEQFF. The DNA for the CDR3 is TGTGCCAGCAGCTTAGAGTTAGCGGCTTCCTACAATGAGCAGTTCTTC. The entire variable domain, with the rest obtained from reference TRBV7-2 and TRBJ2-1, is as follows: GAGVSQSPSNKVTEKGKDVELRCDPISGHTALYWYRQSLGQGLEFLIYFQGNSAPDKSGLPSDRFSAERTGGSVSTLTIQRTQQEDSAVYLCASSLELAASYNEQFFGPGTRLTVL.

The rearrangement links TRBV29-1 to TRBJ1-1; perhaps TRBD1 as D (5 bases). The germline V gene has CDR1 SQVTM and CDR2 ANQGSEA. The CDR3 spans 13 residues. Between the trimmed V and J ends, which lost 3 bases and 5 bases, there was a span of 13 bases. The CDR3: CSVDQGVGTEAFF. In DNA form, the CDR3 reads TGCAGCGTTGACCAGGGCGTAGGGACTGAAGCTTTCTTT.

The rearrangement uses TRBV7-9 and TRBJ1-2; 8 bases are shared with TRBD1. V dropped 5 bases and J dropped 5; count of bases not matched to a gene: 10. Germline assignment: CDR1 SEHNR and CDR2 FQNEAQ (reference sequence). The CDR3 contains 15 residues. The CDR3 DNA reads as TGTGCCAGCAGCGAATGGGACAGGATAATTTATGGCTACACCTTC. Translating it yields CASSEWDRIIYGYTF.

The chain links TRBV5-6 to TRBJ2-5, with D unresolved. The CDR3 is 16 residues long. V was trimmed by 4 bases and J by 5 bases, leaving 21 bases between them. Per the germline V gene, CDR1 is SGHDT and CDR2 is YYEEEE. The DNA of the CDR3 is TGTGCCAGCAGCCTTTATAGGAGACCCCCTCCTGAGACCCAGTACTTC. It is translated as CASSLYRRPPPETQYF.

J is TRBJ2-5 and V is TRBV5-5; perhaps TRBD2 as D (5 bases). V lost 4 bases to trimming and J lost 5 bases, with 15 bases between them. The CDR3 is 14 amino acids. CDR1 SGHKS and CDR2 YYEKEE come from the germline V gene (reference sequence). CDR3 residues: CASSIGPAGETQYF. As DNA, the CDR3 is TGTGCCAGCAGCATCGGCCCCGCGGGTGAGACCCAGTACTTC.

The chain has TRBV6-5 and TRBJ2-1; D not certain. Per germline, CDR1 MNHEY and CDR2 SVGAGI. Trimming stripped 6 bases from V and 7 bases from J, with 13 bases between. The CDR3 runs to 13 residues. DNA of the CDR3: TGTGCCAGCAGCCGAAATACAAAGAATGAGCAGTTCTTC. This codes for CASSRNTKNEQFF.

This clone was seen a handful of times. This chain connects TRBV7-6 to TRBJ2-7; 7 positions match TRBD1. The V and J ends lost 7 bases and 3 bases, in that order; junction bases with no gene match: 12. Germline loops: CDR1 SGHVS, CDR2 FNYEAQ. The CDR3 is made up of 15 amino acids. In DNA, the CDR3 is TGTGCCAGCAAAAATAGGGACAGCGACTTCTACGAGCAGTACTTC. Translation: CASKNRDSDFYEQYF.